Listed below are T cell receptor beta chains from one sample, sequenced in a study of blood T cell repertoires in COVID-19. Profiled with immunoSEQ multiplex PCR; TCRdb holds only in-frame clones, not every one. This sample carries 200,000 to 300,000 clones, approximately 90% of them seen once, and the ten largest clones take just over 7%. Specimen: peripheral blood. The source of these receptors is a man aged 55 to 70 who had recovered from COVID-19. CDR3s leave out the opening cysteine and the closing phenylalanine or tryptophan. Size is stated for part of the rows, as once, few or many counts, or as a class when the clone is expanded.

clone_size j_call v_call cdr3_aa
NA TRBJ2-2 TRBV2 ASIQGGRNTGELF
NA TRBJ2-1 TRBV4-1 ASSLEAGGSYNEQF
NA TRBJ2-3 TRBV11-3 ASSLGLASSSDTQY
NA TRBJ2-5 TRBV18 ASSPGQQETQY
once TRBJ2-2 TRBV7-9 ASSLALAVNTGELF
NA TRBJ1-5 TRBV6-5 ASSYATGQPQH
NA TRBJ2-1 TRBV3-1/TRBV3-2 ASSLSGLSYNEQF
few TRBJ1-5 TRBV18 ASSPEGLQGGNQPQH
NA TRBJ2-3 TRBV24-1 ATMSSFSTDTQY
NA TRBJ1-3 TRBV7-9 ASSLGYRGTDSGNTIY
NA TRBJ1-4 TRBV6-5 ASRIQDGGEKLF
NA TRBJ2-3 TRBV19 ASSRTGPGDTQY
once TRBJ1-2 TRBV18 ASSSGTYYGYT
few TRBJ2-4 TRBV18 ASSPAGGGTAKNIQY
once TRBJ2-5 TRBV11-2 ASSLSGTGGEETQY
NA TRBJ2-3 TRBV11-3 ASSFGQGTDTQY
NA TRBJ2-6 TRBV5-1 ASSLGTGEPGANVLT
once TRBJ2-7 TRBV20-1 SASSRDSPYEQY
NA TRBJ1-2 TRBV9 ASSTRGGTYGYT
NA TRBJ1-2 TRBV5-6 ASSLGRGNYGYT
once TRBJ1-6 TRBV5-1 ASSPDFIGSPLH
NA TRBJ2-3 TRBV19 ASSVWRGQGADTQY